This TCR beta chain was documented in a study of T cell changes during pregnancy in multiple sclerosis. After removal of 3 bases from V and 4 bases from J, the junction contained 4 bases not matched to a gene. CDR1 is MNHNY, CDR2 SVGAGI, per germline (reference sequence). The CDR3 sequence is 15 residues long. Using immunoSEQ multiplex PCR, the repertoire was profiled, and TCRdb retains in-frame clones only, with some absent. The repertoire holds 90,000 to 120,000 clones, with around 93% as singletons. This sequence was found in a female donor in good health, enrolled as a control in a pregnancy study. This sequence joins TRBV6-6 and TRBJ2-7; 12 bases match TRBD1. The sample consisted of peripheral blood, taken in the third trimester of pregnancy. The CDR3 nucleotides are TGTGCCAGCAGTTATCCGGGACAGGGGGCGTACGAGCAGTACTTC. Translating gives CASSYPGQGAYEQYF.